This record concerns one TCR beta chain sequence. Trimming took 5 bases from V and 2 from J; bases not matched to a gene: 5. The CDR3 is 15 amino acids. Per germline, CDR1 SGHNT and CDR2 YENEEA. The data stem from a study of blood T cell repertoires in COVID-19. Across the whole study: COVID-19 samples, acute and convalescent, were from the United States, Italy and Spain. Nucleic acid was either cDNA or gDNA, and it came from T cells, B-cell-depleted T cells, or PBMCs.

In the original workflow: Estimation of nucleated cell counts relied on the amplification of reference gene primers. This table comes from immunoSEQ multiplex PCR, and its TCRdb copy is limited to in-frame clones, with some not included. The D gene and trimming were derived from the DNA, and the V and J assignments and clone size from that table. The sample consists of 300,000 to 350,000 clones, around nine tenths of them appearing once. Seattle enrolled patients during active infection and tracked them longitudinally. The sequence was obtained from a woman under 40 with COVID-19, enrolled during active disease. This chain joins TRBV11-3 and TRBJ2-5; 10 nucleotides align to TRBD2. The sequenced sample consisted of peripheral blood. CDR3 DNA: TGTGCCAGCAGCGCAAGGACTAGCGGTCAAGAGACCCAGTACTTC. This gives the protein CASSARTSGQETQYF.